This T cell receptor (beta chain) was recovered during a study of CD8 T cells in Susac syndrome. Random-hexamer reverse transcription was applied to about 0.45 to 1 ug RNA. MiXCR was run by TCRdb on the immunoSEQ multiplex PCR reads, yielding one entry per CDR3 protein. The sample includes under 110,000 distinct CDR3 sequences, approximately 93% of them seen just once. The study sequenced TCR beta in blood CD8+ and CD4+ T cells. Diagnostic criteria for definite or probable disease, in their recently defined form, were met by the patients with Susac syndrome. V was trimmed by 3 bases and J by 4 bases, leaving 13 bases between them. This CDR3 has 14 residues.

Specimen: CD8+ T cells from PBMCs. The clonotype was recovered from a human donor with Susac syndrome. The chain combines TRBV12-3 or TRBV12-4 with TRBJ2-7; possibly TRBD1 or TRBD2 for D (5 bases each). The CDR3 is CASSFSGGNYEQYF. The CDR3 DNA reads as TGTGCCAGCAGTTTTAGTGGGGGAAATTACGAGCAGTACTTC.